The 30 T cell receptor beta chains below all came from one sample that was sequenced in a study of OX40 agonist ivuxolimab in advanced cancers. Using immunoSEQ multiplex PCR, the repertoire was profiled, and TCRdb retains in-frame clones only, with some absent. The sample comprises tens of thousands of clones, around 90% of which are singletons, and approximately 7.7% rests with the top ten. This specimen consisted of CD4+ or CD8+ T cells sorted from blood, obtained in a trial of the OX40 agonist ivuxolimab. These receptors were obtained from an adult with an advanced solid tumor such as melanoma, head and neck, liver or kidney cancer.

This chain uses TRBV28 with TRBJ2-7; D may match TRBD1 or TRBD2 (7 bases each). Germline V gene data show CDR1 as MDHEN and CDR2 as SYDVKM. V was trimmed by 6 bases and J by 1 base, leaving 13 bases between them. The CDR3 is made up of 14 amino acids. The CDR3 coding sequence is TGTGCCAGCAGCCTCAGGGGGGGGTCCTACGAGCAGTACTTC. Amino acids: CASSLRGGSYEQYF.

The chain has TRBV19 and TRBJ1-2; 7 bases are shared with TRBD1. This CDR3 has 15 amino acids. V lost 1 base and J lost 4; bases outside the gene matches: 6. Looked up from germline, CDR1 is LNHDA and CDR2 is SQIVND (reference sequence). CDR3 protein: CASSIGPRGGYGYTF. CDR3 coding DNA: TGTGCCAGTAGTATAGGCCCCAGGGGGGGCTATGGCTACACCTTC.

The CDR3 loop reads CASSQREIPDTQYF. CDR3 nucleotides: TGCGCCAGCAGCCAGCGGGAGATCCCAGATACGCAGTATTTT. J is TRBJ2-3 and V is TRBV5-1, with TRBD2 matching over 8 bases. V lost 4 bases, J lost 4 bases, and 5 bases stayed unmatched. From germline, CDR1 is SGHRS and CDR2 YFSETQ. The CDR3 totals 14 residues.

This rearrangement joins TRBV21-1 to TRBJ2-3. TRBV21-1 corresponds to a pseudogene. There are 11 residues in the CDR3. CDR3 DNA sequence: TGTGCCAGCAGCAGGGCAGATACGCAGTATTTT. As protein: CASSRADTQYF.

This sequence joins TRBV6-5 and TRBJ2-1; unclear D gene. This CDR3 region has 15 residues. In germline, CDR1 is MNHEY, CDR2 SVGAGI. Trimming removed 6 bases at V and 6 bases at J, with 18 bases between. CDR3 protein: CASRTMSGASNEQFF. CDR3 DNA: TGTGCCAGCAGAACTATGTCGGGCGCCAGCAATGAGCAGTTCTTC.

The chain links TRBV27 to TRBJ1-2; TRBD1 might be the D (6 bases). Trimming shortened V by 2 bases and J by 4 bases, and 11 bases separated the two germline ends. Germline CDR1 and CDR2: MNHEY and SMNVEV (reference sequence). CDR3 size: 14 residues. This CDR3 is CASSLGGLSYGYTF. CDR3 DNA: TGTGCCAGCAGTTTAGGGGGGCTGAGCTATGGCTACACCTTC.

The chain links TRBV30 to TRBJ1-1; D call uncertain. In germline, CDR1 is GTSNPN, CDR2 SVGIG (reference sequence). V was cut by 0 bases and J by 7 bases, with 6 bases left in between. The CDR3 contains 11 residues. CDR3 amino acids: CAWSVLSEAFF. As DNA, the CDR3 is TGTGCCTGGAGTGTACTCAGTGAAGCTTTCTTT.

This clone has just one count. The genes are TRBV6-1 and TRBJ2-7, with 9 bases lining up with TRBD1. Germline trimming cut 7 bases from V and 4 bases from J; bases unmatched to any gene: 8. Germline V gene lookup returns CDR1 MNHNS and CDR2 SASEGT. The CDR3 has 14 amino acids. The CDR3 DNA follows: TGTGCCAGCACTACACAGGGGGCGCGATACGAGCAGTACTTC. This sequence encodes CASTTQGARYEQYF.

As for this clone: A read error may produce the germline difference seen at one junction end. The rearrangement uses TRBV7-7 and TRBJ2-5, with a possible D match to TRBD1 (6 bases). CDR1 is SSHAT and CDR2 is FNYEAQ in the germline V gene (reference sequence). The CDR3 has 15 residues. The CDR3 DNA reads as TGTGCTAGCAGCTTAGGACCAGGGGTCCAAGAGACCCAGTACTTC. Translated, it gives CASSLGPGVQETQYF.

CDR3 in DNA: TGCGCCAGCAGCCAGAGACTAGCGGGAGGGCCGAATGAGCAGTTCTTC. Protein sequence: CASSQRLAGGPNEQFF. This chain joins TRBV4-1 and TRBJ2-1; 14 bases line up with TRBD2. With 3 bases clipped from V and 7 bases from J, the junction kept 5 bases outside the gene matches. Germline values: CDR1 MGHRA, CDR2 YSYEKL. The CDR3 covers 16 residues.

The CDR3 DNA is TGTGCCAGCAGCTTAAACGCAGGGATCAACGAGCAGTACTTC. Amino acid sequence: CASSLNAGINEQYF. The chain is built from TRBV7-8 and TRBJ2-7; a possible D gene is TRBD1 (5 bases). This CDR3 has 14 amino acids. Looked up from germline, CDR1 is SGHVS and CDR2 is FQNEAQ. V lost 2 bases and J lost 5, with 13 bases in between.

About this clone: The junction departs from the called germline gene at one end, perhaps through a read error. The chain recombines TRBV5-4 with TRBJ2-3; 10 bases are a match to TRBD2. This CDR3 comprises 15 residues. The V gene's germline CDR1 is SGHNT and CDR2 YYREEE (reference sequence). The chain's CDR3 is CASRLGLAGANTQYF. The CDR3 nucleotides are TGTGCCAGCAGATTGGGGCTAGCGGGAGCCAATACGCAGTATTTT.

The chain couples TRBV7-9 to TRBJ1-1; 11 bases line up with TRBD1. There are 15 residues in the CDR3. The germline V gene has CDR1 SEHNR and CDR2 FQNEAQ (reference sequence). The V segment lost 4 bases and the J segment 3 bases; nucleotides outside the gene matches: 4. DNA for the CDR3: TGTGCCAGCAGCTCCGGACAGGGGGCGGACACTGAAGCTTTCTTT. It yields the protein CASSSGQGADTEAFF.

This rearrangement joins TRBV10-3 to TRBJ2-3; no firm D call. The germline CDR1 and CDR2 sequences are ENHRY and SYGVKD. Trimming shortened V by 4 bases and J by 4 bases, and 9 bases separated the two germline ends. The CDR3 is 13 residues long. DNA of the CDR3: TGTGCCATCAGTGTCGGGTCGTCAGATACGCAGTATTTT. It translates to CAISVGSSDTQYF.

The CDR3 loop is CAWRNPGGGRYEQYF. The CDR3 nucleotides are TGTGCCTGGAGAAACCCAGGGGGCGGTCGCTACGAGCAGTACTTC. This sequence joins TRBV30 and TRBJ2-7; 8 bases fit TRBD1. Germline V gene sequence: CDR1 GTSNPN, CDR2 SVGIG (reference sequence). The CDR3 contains 15 residues. V shed 3 bases, J shed 3 bases, and the junction held 10 bases outside the gene matches.

This clone has a single count. The chain has TRBV28 and TRBJ2-7; 11 bases match TRBD2. This CDR3 is 17 amino acids long. Germline lookup yields CDR1 MDHEN and CDR2 SYDVKM. V gave up 10 bases and J gave up 3 bases; unmatched junction bases: 17. The CDR3 DNA is TGTGCCACCGAGGAAGCACCGGGACTAGCGGATCTCTACGAGCAGTACTTC. Translated, it gives CATEEAPGLADLYEQYF.

This chain links TRBV11-2 with TRBJ2-1; 8 nucleotides match TRBD2. V gave up 4 bases and J gave up 9 bases; unmatched junction bases: 14. This CDR3 spans 16 amino acids. The germline gives CDR1 SGHAT, CDR2 FQNNGV. The DNA for the CDR3 is TGTGCCAGCAGCTCGAGCGTAGGAGCGGGAGTTGGTGAGCAGTTCTTC. Translated: CASSSSVGAGVGEQFF. The full variable domain, with the rest looked up from reference TRBV11-2 and TRBJ2-1, is EAGVAQSPRYKIIEKRQSVAFWCNPISGHATLYWYQQILGQGPKLLIQFQNNGVVDDSQLPKDRFSAERLKGVDSTLKIQPAKLEDSAVYLCASSSSVGAGVGEQFFGPGTRLTVL.

This clone was seen just once. The V call is TRBV6-5, the J call TRBJ2-1; 10 bases match TRBD1. V lost 4 bases, J lost 7 bases, and 7 bases stayed unmatched. The CDR3 is 15 amino acids. Germline loops: CDR1 MNHEY, CDR2 SVGAGI. The CDR3 DNA follows: TGTGCCAGCAGTTTTGGACAGGGGGTGGGGAATGAGCAGTTCTTC. It yields the protein CASSFGQGVGNEQFF.

The chain carries TRBV5-5 and TRBJ2-7; 8 nucleotides match TRBD1. Unmatched junction bases numbered 5, after V lost 0 bases and J lost 3 bases. Germline CDR1 SGHKS, CDR2 YYEKEE (reference sequence). This CDR3 comprises 15 residues. CDR3 nucleotides: TGTGCCAGCAGCTTGGGAGGACAGGGATTCTACGAGCAGTACTTC. Translation: CASSLGGQGFYEQYF.

The rearrangement joins TRBV18 to TRBJ1-1; D uncertain. Trimming shortened V by 3 bases and J by 0 bases, and 14 bases separated the two germline ends. The germline V gene encodes CDR1 KGHSH and CDR2 LQKENI. The CDR3 loop spans 16 amino acids. CDR3 residues: CASSPREQVMNTEAFF. CDR3 sequence (DNA): TGTGCCAGCTCACCCCGGGAGCAGGTAATGAACACTGAAGCTTTCTTT.

The chain is built from TRBV5-6 and TRBJ1-4, with a tentative D call TRBD1 (5 bases). Germline CDR1 reads SGHDT; CDR2 reads YYEEEE. V was clipped by 4 bases and J by 5 bases, with 9 bases between them. CDR3 length equals 13 residues. The CDR3 region has the DNA TGTGCCAGCAGCCGACAGTTGAATGAAAAACTGTTTTTT. The encoded protein is CASSRQLNEKLFF.

The chain carries TRBV28 and TRBJ2-1; D uncertain. The CDR3 consists of 12 residues. Deletions cut 3 bases from V and 9 bases from J, with 9 bases between. Germline CDR1 is MDHEN and CDR2 is SYDVKM. The CDR3 spells CASSFLVGEQFF. CDR3 sequence (DNA): TGTGCCAGCAGTTTTCTAGTGGGTGAGCAGTTCTTC.

This rearrangement joins TRBV15 to TRBJ1-2; 8 nucleotides align to TRBD1. This CDR3 spans 15 amino acids. Germline V gives CDR1 LNHNV, CDR2 YYDKDF (reference sequence). J gave up 2 bases and V 0 bases, and 2 bases lay outside the gene matches. The CDR3 sequence: CATSREGDRNYGYTF. The CDR3 nucleotides are TGTGCCACCAGCAGAGAAGGGGACAGGAACTATGGCTACACCTTC.

V and J are TRBV11-2 and TRBJ2-2; D is perhaps TRBD1 (5 bases). The CDR3 has 16 residues. Trimming stripped 1 base from V and 1 base from J, with 10 bases between. Germline V lookup: CDR1 SGHAT, CDR2 FQNNGV. The CDR3 region is CASSLGRALNTGELFF. As DNA, the CDR3 is TGTGCCAGCAGCTTAGGCAGGGCCCTGAACACCGGGGAGCTGTTTTTT. The whole variable domain, filled in from reference TRBV11-2 and TRBJ2-2, reads EAGVAQSPRYKIIEKRQSVAFWCNPISGHATLYWYQQILGQGPKLLIQFQNNGVVDDSQLPKDRFSAERLKGVDSTLKIQPAKLEDSAVYLCASSLGRALNTGELFFGEGSRLTVL.

This chain uses TRBV28 with TRBJ2-7; 10 nucleotides agree with TRBD1. The length of the CDR3 is 14 residues. Germline assignment: CDR1 MDHEN and CDR2 SYDVKM. V trimming: 6 bases; J trimming: 6 bases; junction bases outside the gene matches: 8. Written as DNA, the CDR3 is TGTGCCAGCAGGGGAGGGACAGGGGCGGTCGAGCAGTACTTC. It is translated as CASRGGTGAVEQYF. Combining the CDR3 with reference TRBV28 and TRBJ2-7 gives the whole variable domain DVKVTQSSRYLVKRTGEKVFLECVQDMDHENMFWYRQDPGLGLRLIYFSYDVKMKEKGDIPEGYSVSREKKERFSLILESASTNQTSMYLCASRGGTGAVEQYFGPGTRLTVT.

The V call is TRBV11-2, the J call TRBJ2-7; D not resolved. The V and J ends lost 1 base and 3 bases respectively, with 7 bases between them. This CDR3 contains 13 residues. Germline loops: CDR1 SGHAT, CDR2 FQNNGV. CDR3 DNA: TGTGCCAGCAGCTTAGTGGCGGACTACGAGCAGTACTTC. Translating gives CASSLVADYEQYF.

This chain links TRBV7-9 with TRBJ2-7, with D hard to call. Germline CDR1 and CDR2: SEHNR and FQNEAQ (reference sequence). The CDR3 extends over 15 amino acids. V was trimmed by 1 base and J by 4 bases, leaving 14 bases between them. The CDR3: CASSLGPFSAYEQYF. CDR3 nucleotides: TGTGCCAGCAGCTTAGGCCCGTTTTCGGCGTACGAGCAGTACTTC.

The rearrangement links TRBV28 to TRBJ2-1; possible D gene TRBD2, 5 bases. Germline V gene lookup returns CDR1 MDHEN and CDR2 SYDVKM. V gave up 5 bases and J gave up 6 bases, with 17 bases separating them. The CDR3 spans 15 residues. CDR3 DNA sequence: TGTGCCAGCAGTCCGGCGGGTCGTAGCTCCAATGAGCAGTTCTTC. The encoded protein is CASSPAGRSSNEQFF.

This clone was counted a single time. The chain is built from TRBV7-8 and TRBJ1-1; D perhaps matches TRBD1 (5 bases). The germline V gene has CDR1 SGHVS and CDR2 FQNEAQ. This CDR3 is 15 amino acids long. V lost 2 bases and J 1 base, leaving 11 bases between the germline ends. The chain's CDR3 is CASSLMARANTEAFF. In DNA form, the CDR3 reads TGTGCCAGCAGCTTAATGGCCAGGGCGAACACTGAAGCTTTCTTT.

Of note for this clone: The sample holds other DNA sequences that translate to the same CDR3. The chain joins TRBV4-1 to TRBJ1-5; possibly TRBD1 for D (6 bases). V dropped 4 bases and J dropped 0 bases, with 10 bases sitting between them. Germline V gene data show CDR1 as MGHRA and CDR2 as YSYEKL. The CDR3 length is 15 residues. DNA of the CDR3: TGCGCCAGCAGCCTTGACAGGAATAGCAATCAGCCCCAGCATTTT. This sequence encodes CASSLDRNSNQPQHF.